Below are 2 T cell receptor beta chains sequenced from a single sample in a study of CD8 T cells in ankylosing spondylitis. MiXCR, applied by TCRdb to the 5' RACE reads, yields one record per CDR3 protein. This table has some 150,000 distinct CDR3 sequences, approximately 10% appearing once. Sequencing input: blood, either unsorted or a sorted T cell fraction (not recorded which). These TCRs come from a female donor with ankylosing spondylitis or in good health (not recorded which).

The rearrangement uses TRBV20-1 and TRBJ1-2, with TRBD1 as a possible D gene (6 bases). V lost 1 base and J 1 base, leaving 13 bases between the germline ends. Germline values: CDR1 DFQATT, CDR2 SNEGSKA (reference sequence). This CDR3 region has 15 residues. The CDR3 region is CSARGGGANNYGYTF. The CDR3 nucleotides are TGCAGTGCTAGAGGAGGGGGGGCGAATAACTATGGCTACACCTTC.

This clonotype was seen many times. This chain joins TRBV5-1 and TRBJ2-3; 8 positions agree with TRBD1. CDR1 is SGHRS and CDR2 is YFSETQ in the germline V gene. The CDR3 extends over 15 amino acids. V shed 0 bases, J shed 2 bases, and the junction held 2 bases outside the gene matches. In DNA, the CDR3 is TGCGCCAGCAGCTTGGGACAGGGGACCACAGATACGCAGTATTTT. It codes for CASSLGQGTTDTQYF.